Below, one TCR beta chain is given with its context. This CDR3 region has 17 residues. The V gene lost 5 bases and the J gene lost 8 bases, with 25 bases spanning the gap. Via MiXCR, TCRdb re-called the 5' RACE reads, giving one row per CDR3 protein. This table holds 450,000 to 550,000 distinct CDR3 sequences, approximately 21% found once. This entry comes from a study of T cells after yellow fever vaccination. The rearrangement links TRBV12-3 or TRBV12-4 to TRBJ2-1; possible D gene TRBD2, 6 bases. The sequence was collected from a man aged 25 to 40 who received the YFV17D yellow fever vaccine. This specimen consisted of PBMCs, obtained 15 days after the yellow fever booster vaccination. CDR3 nucleotide sequence: TGTGCCAGCAGTGCCACCGAGACCACTTTTAGGAGGGATGAGCAGTTCTTC. Protein product: CASSATETTFRRDEQFF.